A selection of T cell receptor beta chains follows, all from one sample in a study of memory CD4+ T cells and cytomegalovirus serostatus. Measured with immunoSEQ multiplex PCR; TCRdb has only the in-frame clones, and not every one. Of roughly 60,000 clones listed, roughly three quarters were seen once; the top ten hold 0.75% to 0.9%. The sample consisted of memory CD4+ T cells from blood. All receptors derive from an adult in good health and CMV-seronegative. The CDR3 runs from the conserved cysteine through the conserved F or W. The order of the fields is CDR3 length, clone size, D gene, V gene, J gene, CDR3 protein, CDR3 DNA. The D gene is left open where the match is weak. Clone size is stated in some rows and not others, as once, few, many or a class when expanded.

>20|-|TRBD1|TRBV30|TRBJ2-2
CAWSVPVVRQGARRTGELFF
TGTGCCTGGAGTGTACCCGTAGTAAGGCAGGGGGCGCGAAGGACCGGGGAGCTGTTTTTT
>19|-|TRBD2|TRBV29-1|TRBJ2-1
CSVEDGILAGESSYNEQFF
TGCAGCGTTGAAGATGGTATACTAGCGGGAGAATCCTCCTACAATGAGCAGTTCTTC
>15|-|TRBD2|TRBV6-1|TRBJ2-3
CASSSLAPSTDTQYF
TGTGCCAGCAGTTCACTAGCGCCTAGCACAGATACGCAGTATTTT
>14|-|-|TRBV5-1|TRBJ1-2
CASRSGEGNYGYTF
TGCGCCAGCAGGTCCGGGGAAGGGAACTATGGCTACACCTTC
>14|-|-|TRBV5-4|TRBJ2-2
CASRRDTYTGELFF
TGTGCCAGCAGGCGGGACACTTACACCGGGGAGCTGTTTTTT
>14|-|-|TRBV28|TRBJ2-7
CASNGGTVTYEQYF
TGTGCCAGCAACGGCGGGACCGTAACCTACGAGCAGTACTTC
>14|once|-|TRBV10-3|TRBJ1-6
CAIRQDRRNSPLHF
TGTGCCATCAGACAGGATAGACGAAATTCACCCCTCCACTTT
>13|once|-|TRBV11-3|TRBJ1-1
CASSLAGSGEAFF
TGTGCCAGCAGCTTAGCGGGGTCGGGTGAAGCTTTCTTT
>15|once|-|TRBV5-5|TRBJ1-1
CASRGADNKNTEAFF
TGTGCCAGCAGGGGGGCGGACAATAAAAACACTGAAGCTTTCTTT
>15|-|-|TRBV19|TRBJ1-4
CASSIPRGLGEKLFF
TGTGCCAGTAGTATTCCTCGGGGCCTCGGAGAAAAACTGTTTTTT
>10|few|-|TRBV27|TRBJ1-2
CASTPHGYTF
TGTGCCAGCACCCCGCATGGCTACACCTTC
>12|-|-|TRBV19|TRBJ1-2
CASTPRGGGYTF
TGTGCCAGTACCCCAAGAGGTGGGGGCTACACCTTC
>14|-|TRBD2|TRBV5-1|TRBJ2-5
CASSWGLGGETQYF
TGCGCCAGCAGCTGGGGACTAGGAGGCGAGACCCAGTACTTC
>17|-|-|TRBV5-4|TRBJ2-2
CASSLAGLASGTGELFF
TGTGCCAGCAGCTTGGCGGGACTCGCAAGTGGTACCGGGGAGCTGTTTTTT
>14|-|-|TRBV5-8|TRBJ2-7
CASSFDRTPYEQYF
TGTGCCAGCAGCTTTGACAGGACACCCTACGAGCAGTACTTC
>14|once|-|TRBV18|TRBJ2-7
CASSPPGGPYEQYF
TGTGCCAGCTCACCACCGGGTGGTCCCTACGAGCAGTACTTC
>15|-|-|TRBV10-3|TRBJ1-6
CAISELRQVDSPLHF
TGTGCCATCAGTGAGTTGAGGCAGGTGGATTCACCCCTCCACTTT
>16|few|-|TRBV19|TRBJ1-2
CASSISSLGANYGYTF
TGTGCCAGTAGTATCTCCAGTCTGGGAGCTAACTATGGCTACACCTTC
>11|once|-|TRBV20-1|TRBJ1-4
CSASSAEKLFF
TGCAGTGCTAGTTCCGCTGAAAAACTGTTTTTT
>11|-|-|TRBV29-1|TRBJ1-2
CSVEDSRLYTF
TGCAGCGTTGAAGACAGCCGTCTTTACACCTTC
>13|few|-|TRBV21-1|TRBJ1-1
CASSIRGRLEAFF
TGTGCCAGCAGCATTAGGGGCAGGCTCGAAGCTTTCTTT
>14|-|-|TRBV18|TRBJ2-3
CASSPPSSSDTQYF
TGTGCCAGCTCACCACCTTCTAGCTCAGATACGCAGTATTTT
>15|-|TRBD1|TRBV5-1|TRBJ2-7
CASSLRGTGIYEQYF
TGCGCCAGCAGCCTAAGGGGGACAGGGATTTACGAGCAGTACTTC
>16|medium-sized|TRBD2|TRBV10-2|TRBJ2-7
CASSASGLAGAYEQYF
TGCGCCAGCAGTGCCTCAGGACTAGCGGGAGCCTACGAGCAGTACTTC